Listed below are T cell receptor beta chains from one sample, sequenced in a study of cytomegalovirus exposure and HLA in healthy donors. Repertoires were generated with immunoSEQ multiplex PCR, while TCRdb's copy carries only in-frame clones and drops some. Of 210,000 or so clones detected, around 87% appear once; the ten largest clones hold about 1.2%. Sequenced: PBMCs. The receptors were sampled from a young man in good health and CMV-seronegative. Each CDR3 is given with its conserved first and last residue. A D gene is named only where the DNA matches it firmly. Size tells how often a clone was seen (once, few, many) or the class of an expanded clone, and some rows leave it out.

d_call: TRBD1; v_call: TRBV2; clone_size: .; j_call: TRBJ1-2; cdr3_aa: CASSTRRGQGYDGYTF; cdr3_nt: TGTGCCAGCAGTACGCGCCGTGGACAGGGGTACGATGGCTACACCTTC
d_call: TRBD1; v_call: TRBV27; clone_size: .; j_call: TRBJ1-1; cdr3_aa: CASSFLGDSYTEAFF; cdr3_nt: TGTGCCAGCAGTTTTTTGGGGGACAGTTACACTGAAGCTTTCTTT
d_call: TRBD2; v_call: TRBV29-1; clone_size: .; j_call: TRBJ2-1; cdr3_aa: CSAYPGLAGDNEQFF; cdr3_nt: TGCAGCGCCTACCCGGGACTAGCGGGAGACAATGAGCAGTTCTTC
d_call: TRBD1; v_call: TRBV7-2; clone_size: .; j_call: TRBJ2-5; cdr3_aa: CASSQDRGETQYF; cdr3_nt: TGTGCCAGCAGCCAGGACAGGGGAGAGACCCAGTACTTC
d_call: TRBD1; v_call: TRBV11-1; clone_size: .; j_call: TRBJ2-5; cdr3_aa: CASSLRAGGNPKETQYF; cdr3_nt: TGTGCCAGCAGCTTACGCGCAGGGGGCAACCCAAAAGAGACCCAGTACTTC
d_call: .; v_call: TRBV28; clone_size: few; j_call: TRBJ2-7; cdr3_aa: CASKQGYYEQYF; cdr3_nt: TGTGCCAGCAAACAGGGATACTACGAGCAGTACTTC
d_call: .; v_call: TRBV6-5; clone_size: .; j_call: TRBJ1-5; cdr3_aa: CASSYVGGPQHF; cdr3_nt: TGTGCCAGCAGTTACGTGGGGGGGCCCCAGCATTTT
d_call: TRBD1; v_call: TRBV4-3; clone_size: .; j_call: TRBJ1-2; cdr3_aa: CASSQDSTGGYGYTF; cdr3_nt: TGCGCCAGCAGCCAAGATTCTACAGGGGGCTATGGCTACACCTTC
d_call: .; v_call: TRBV6-1; clone_size: .; j_call: TRBJ2-3; cdr3_aa: CASSEGRGTDTQYF; cdr3_nt: TGTGCCAGCAGTGAAGGCAGGGGAACAGATACGCAGTATTTT
d_call: .; v_call: TRBV7-6; clone_size: .; j_call: TRBJ2-6; cdr3_aa: CASSLAAGVLTSGANVLTF; cdr3_nt: TGTGCCAGCAGCTTAGCGGCAGGGGTACTAACCTCTGGGGCCAACGTCCTGACTTTC
d_call: TRBD1; v_call: TRBV2; clone_size: .; j_call: TRBJ2-4; cdr3_aa: CASSDFRDRENSQYF; cdr3_nt: TGTGCCAGCAGCGATTTCCGGGACAGGGAGAACAGTCAGTACTTC
d_call: TRBD2; v_call: TRBV7-9; clone_size: .; j_call: TRBJ2-1; cdr3_aa: CASSPTRLANNEQFF; cdr3_nt: TGTGCCAGCAGCCCCACCCGACTAGCGAACAATGAGCAGTTCTTC
d_call: TRBD2; v_call: TRBV7-2; clone_size: .; j_call: TRBJ2-1; cdr3_aa: CASSALANEQFF; cdr3_nt: TGTGCCAGCAGCGCACTAGCGAATGAGCAGTTCTTC
d_call: .; v_call: TRBV11-3; clone_size: .; j_call: TRBJ2-7; cdr3_aa: CASSLAAGDKQYF; cdr3_nt: TGTGCCAGCAGCTTAGCGGCAGGGGATAAGCAGTACTTC
d_call: .; v_call: TRBV27; clone_size: few; j_call: TRBJ2-7; cdr3_aa: CASSFDRTSSGEQYF; cdr3_nt: TGTGCCAGCAGTTTCGATAGAACTAGCTCGGGAGAGCAGTACTTC
d_call: TRBD1; v_call: TRBV5-6; clone_size: .; j_call: TRBJ1-1; cdr3_aa: CASSPGTGRMNTEAFF; cdr3_nt: TGTGCCAGCAGCCCCGGGACAGGGCGGATGAACACTGAAGCTTTCTTT
d_call: TRBD2; v_call: TRBV7-2; clone_size: few; j_call: TRBJ2-3; cdr3_aa: CASSLGGPGGQGGTQYF; cdr3_nt: TGTGCCAGCAGCCTAGGAGGACCGGGGGGTCAAGGTGGTACGCAGTATTTT
d_call: TRBD1; v_call: TRBV6-6; clone_size: .; j_call: TRBJ2-7; cdr3_aa: CASTQPPGTVYF; cdr3_nt: TGTGCCAGCACTCAACCGCCCGGGACAGTGTACTTC
d_call: .; v_call: TRBV7-2; clone_size: .; j_call: TRBJ2-5; cdr3_aa: CAGSLVGHQETQYF; cdr3_nt: TGTGCCGGCAGCTTAGTGGGGCACCAAGAGACCCAGTACTTC
d_call: TRBD2; v_call: TRBV7-6; clone_size: once; j_call: TRBJ2-5; cdr3_aa: CASSFERQAGVETQYF; cdr3_nt: TGTGCCAGCAGCTTTGAGAGACAAGCGGGAGTCGAGACCCAGTACTTC
d_call: TRBD2; v_call: TRBV4-2; clone_size: .; j_call: TRBJ2-3; cdr3_aa: CASSQEGVAGSDTQYF; cdr3_nt: TGTGCCAGCAGCCAAGAGGGGGTAGCGGGGTCCGATACGCAGTATTTT
d_call: .; v_call: TRBV7-8; clone_size: .; j_call: TRBJ2-1; cdr3_aa: CASSSQSLSYNEQFF; cdr3_nt: TGTGCCAGCAGCTCGCAGTCGCTGTCCTACAATGAGCAGTTCTTC
d_call: TRBD1; v_call: TRBV5-1; clone_size: .; j_call: TRBJ2-7; cdr3_aa: CASSLVPGGTYEQYF; cdr3_nt: TGCGCCAGCAGCTTGGTTCCAGGGGGCACCTACGAGCAGTACTTC
d_call: TRBD2; v_call: TRBV7-9; clone_size: .; j_call: TRBJ2-1; cdr3_aa: CASSPPGGSYNEQFF; cdr3_nt: TGTGCCAGCAGCCCGCCGGGGGGCTCCTACAATGAGCAGTTCTTC
d_call: .; v_call: TRBV7-9; clone_size: .; j_call: TRBJ2-3; cdr3_aa: CASSNPGLGTDTQYF; cdr3_nt: TGTGCCAGCAGCAACCCGGGTCTGGGCACAGATACGCAGTATTTT
d_call: TRBD1; v_call: TRBV6-5; clone_size: .; j_call: TRBJ2-1; cdr3_aa: CASSKGQHNEQFF; cdr3_nt: TGTGCCAGCAGTAAGGGACAGCACAATGAGCAGTTCTTC
d_call: TRBD2; v_call: TRBV5-4; clone_size: .; j_call: TRBJ2-5; cdr3_aa: CASSRHWTSGGLQETQYF; cdr3_nt: TGTGCCAGCAGCCGACATTGGACTAGCGGGGGCCTTCAAGAGACCCAGTACTTC
d_call: .; v_call: TRBV7-9; clone_size: few; j_call: TRBJ2-7; cdr3_aa: CASSHNRVGYEQYF; cdr3_nt: TGTGCCAGCAGCCACAACAGGGTCGGTTACGAGCAGTACTTC
d_call: TRBD2; v_call: TRBV7-2; clone_size: .; j_call: TRBJ2-7; cdr3_aa: CASSRGDEQYF; cdr3_nt: TGTGCCAGCAGCCGGGGGGACGAGCAGTACTTC
d_call: .; v_call: TRBV19; clone_size: .; j_call: TRBJ1-5; cdr3_aa: CASSTPGGGLNQPQHF; cdr3_nt: TGTGCCAGTAGTACCCCGGGAGGGGGACTCAATCAGCCCCAGCATTTT
d_call: TRBD1; v_call: TRBV10-2; clone_size: .; j_call: TRBJ2-2; cdr3_aa: CASRTGVNTGELFF; cdr3_nt: TGCGCCAGCAGGACAGGGGTGAACACCGGGGAGCTGTTTTTT
d_call: .; v_call: TRBV6-1; clone_size: .; j_call: TRBJ2-3; cdr3_aa: CASSSPVQVTDTQYF; cdr3_nt: TGTGCCAGCAGCTCGCCGGTTCAGGTAACAGATACGCAGTATTTT
d_call: .; v_call: TRBV10-2; clone_size: .; j_call: TRBJ2-7; cdr3_aa: CASSGNRGYEQYF; cdr3_nt: TGCGCCAGCAGTGGAAATAGGGGGTACGAGCAGTACTTC
d_call: TRBD1; v_call: TRBV27; clone_size: .; j_call: TRBJ2-1; cdr3_aa: CASSLVGTGIYNEQFF; cdr3_nt: TGTGCCAGCAGTTTAGTGGGGACAGGAATCTACAATGAGCAGTTCTTC
d_call: .; v_call: TRBV9; clone_size: .; j_call: TRBJ2-2; cdr3_aa: CASSVALQVNTGELFF; cdr3_nt: TGTGCCAGCAGCGTAGCTCTACAGGTGAACACCGGGGAGCTGTTTTTT
d_call: TRBD1; v_call: TRBV4-2; clone_size: .; j_call: TRBJ2-2; cdr3_aa: CASDRGNTGELFF; cdr3_nt: TGTGCCAGTGACAGGGGGAACACCGGGGAGCTGTTTTTT
d_call: .; v_call: TRBV28; clone_size: .; j_call: TRBJ2-3; cdr3_aa: CASSLEEDTDTQYF; cdr3_nt: TGTGCCAGCAGTTTAGAAGAGGACACAGATACGCAGTATTTT
d_call: TRBD1; v_call: TRBV10-2; clone_size: .; j_call: TRBJ2-1; cdr3_aa: CASSEFRGQGAYNEQFF; cdr3_nt: TGCGCCAGCAGTGAGTTCAGGGGGCAAGGAGCTTACAATGAGCAGTTCTTC
d_call: .; v_call: TRBV7-7; clone_size: .; j_call: TRBJ2-3; cdr3_aa: CASSLSGWDTQYF; cdr3_nt: TGTGCTAGCAGCTTATCGGGGTGGGATACGCAGTATTTT
d_call: .; v_call: TRBV6-5; clone_size: .; j_call: TRBJ2-3; cdr3_aa: CASSFATGSSTDTQYF; cdr3_nt: TGTGCCAGCAGTTTTGCAACAGGGTCTAGCACAGATACGCAGTATTTT
d_call: .; v_call: TRBV19; clone_size: .; j_call: TRBJ2-7; cdr3_aa: CASCSSGAGTYEQYF; cdr3_nt: TGTGCCAGTTGTTCGTCTGGCGCGGGTACCTACGAGCAGTACTTC
d_call: .; v_call: TRBV28; clone_size: once; j_call: TRBJ2-7; cdr3_aa: CASSLTGDSQAYEQYF; cdr3_nt: TGTGCCAGCAGTTTAACGGGGGACAGTCAGGCCTACGAGCAGTACTTC
d_call: TRBD1; v_call: TRBV19; clone_size: .; j_call: TRBJ2-7; cdr3_aa: CASSFGTAAAYEQYF; cdr3_nt: TGTGCCAGTAGTTTCGGGACAGCGGCGGCCTACGAGCAGTACTTC
d_call: TRBD1; v_call: TRBV9; clone_size: once; j_call: TRBJ2-7; cdr3_aa: CASSVGQGLPYEQYF; cdr3_nt: TGTGCCAGCAGCGTAGGACAGGGGTTACCCTACGAGCAGTACTTC
d_call: .; v_call: TRBV9; clone_size: .; j_call: TRBJ2-1; cdr3_aa: CASSQGGDEQFF; cdr3_nt: TGTGCCAGCAGCCAAGGGGGGGATGAGCAGTTCTTC